The present T cell receptor beta chain was sequenced within a study of OX40 agonist ivuxolimab in advanced cancers. Study conclusions and caveats: The CD4+ and CD8+ T cells in the blood had expanded clonally by week 6 at 0.1 to 3.0 mg/kg. Expanded peripheral T cells had an undetermined antigen specificity.

Exclusion applied to patients with autoimmune disease history or systemic immunosuppression. The CDR3 contains 13 residues. Germline V gene data show CDR1 as MNHEY and CDR2 as SMNVEV (reference sequence). The ends were cut back, 6 bases at V and 2 bases at J, with 11 bases in the middle. Concerning this clone itself: Its antigen is not known.

Repertoires were generated with immunoSEQ multiplex PCR, while TCRdb's copy carries only in-frame clones and drops some. The data show tens of thousands of clones, with around 94% seen just once and 10% to 15% held by the top ten. The chain joins TRBV27 to TRBJ2-7; D not resolved. The specimen comprised CD4+ or CD8+ T cells sorted from blood, sampled in a trial of the OX40 agonist ivuxolimab. The receptor comes from an adult with an advanced solid tumor such as melanoma, head and neck, liver or kidney cancer. In DNA form, the CDR3 reads TGTGCCAGCAGCCCCCGACCGCCCTACGAGCAGTACTTC. Translating it yields CASSPRPPYEQYF.